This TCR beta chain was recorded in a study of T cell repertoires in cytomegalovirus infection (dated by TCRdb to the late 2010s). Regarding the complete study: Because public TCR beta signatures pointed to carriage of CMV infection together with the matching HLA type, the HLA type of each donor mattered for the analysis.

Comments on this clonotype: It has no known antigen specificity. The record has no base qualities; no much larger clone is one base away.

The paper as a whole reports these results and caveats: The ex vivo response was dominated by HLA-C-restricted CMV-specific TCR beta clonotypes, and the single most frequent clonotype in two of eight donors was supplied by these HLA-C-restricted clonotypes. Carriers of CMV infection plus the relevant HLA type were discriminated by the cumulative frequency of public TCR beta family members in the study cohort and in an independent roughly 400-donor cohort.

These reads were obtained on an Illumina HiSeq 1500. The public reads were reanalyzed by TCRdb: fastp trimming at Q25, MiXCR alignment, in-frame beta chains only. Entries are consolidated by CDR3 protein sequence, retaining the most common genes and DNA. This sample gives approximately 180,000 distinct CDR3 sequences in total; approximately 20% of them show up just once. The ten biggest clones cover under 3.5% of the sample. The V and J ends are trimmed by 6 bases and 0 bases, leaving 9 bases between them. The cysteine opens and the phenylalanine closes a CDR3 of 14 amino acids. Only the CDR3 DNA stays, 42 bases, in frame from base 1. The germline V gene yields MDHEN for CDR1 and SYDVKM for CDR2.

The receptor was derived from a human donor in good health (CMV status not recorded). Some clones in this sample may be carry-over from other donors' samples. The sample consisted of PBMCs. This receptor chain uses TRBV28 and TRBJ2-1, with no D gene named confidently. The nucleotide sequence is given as TGTGCCAGCAGGCGCATACCCTCCTACAATGAGCAGTTCTTC. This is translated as CASRRIPSYNEQFF.